This T cell receptor (beta chain) emerged from a study of breast tumors, draining lymph nodes, adjacent tissues. General study points: Tumor TCR diversity was below lymph nodes but above nontumor tissue.

Breast cancer patients provided tissue from their axillary draining lymph nodes. This clonotype was observed at least ten times. Its specificity is not known. MiXCR, applied by TCRdb to the multiplex PCR reads, yields one record per CDR3 protein. The data show approximately 190,000 distinct CDR3 sequences, with about 32% seen just once and about 4.5% held by the top ten. Sequencing used axillary lymph node tissue. The clonotype comes from a female donor with breast cancer. Some clones in this sample may be carry-over from other donors' samples.

CDR3 nucleotide sequence: TGCAGTGCTAGTCCCCCGGGACTAGGCGTGAATGAGCAGTTCTTC. Translation gives CSASPPGLGVNEQFF. The chain is built from TRBV20-1 and TRBJ2-1, with 8 bases fitting TRBD2. The CDR3 has 15 residues. Germline loops: CDR1 DFQATT, CDR2 SNEGSKA (reference sequence). Trimming at V came to 3 bases and at J to 7 bases, leaving 11 bases not matched to a gene.